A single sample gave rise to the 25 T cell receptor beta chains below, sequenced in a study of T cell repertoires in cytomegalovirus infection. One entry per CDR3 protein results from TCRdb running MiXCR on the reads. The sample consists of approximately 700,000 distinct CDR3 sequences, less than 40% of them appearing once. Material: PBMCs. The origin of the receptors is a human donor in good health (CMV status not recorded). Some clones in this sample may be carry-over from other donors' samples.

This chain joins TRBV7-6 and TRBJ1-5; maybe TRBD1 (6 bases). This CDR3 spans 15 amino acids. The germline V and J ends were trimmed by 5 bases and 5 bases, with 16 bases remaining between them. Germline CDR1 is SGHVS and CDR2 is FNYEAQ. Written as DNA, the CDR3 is TGTGCCAGCAGCCGGTTGTGGGGACACGATCAGCCCCAGCATTTT. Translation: CASSRLWGHDQPQHF. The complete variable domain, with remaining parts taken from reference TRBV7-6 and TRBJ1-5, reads GAGVSQSPRYKVTKRGQDVALRCDPISGHVSLYWYRQALGQGPEFLTYFNYEAQQDKSGLPNDRFSAERPEGSISTLTIQRTEQRDSAMYRCASSRLWGHDQPQHFGDGTRLSIL.

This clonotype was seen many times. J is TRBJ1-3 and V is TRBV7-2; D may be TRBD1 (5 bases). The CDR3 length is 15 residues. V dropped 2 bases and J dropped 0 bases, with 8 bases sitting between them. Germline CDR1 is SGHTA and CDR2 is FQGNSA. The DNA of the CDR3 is TGTGCCAGCAGCTTATACGGGACCTCTGGAAACACCATATATTTT. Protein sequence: CASSLYGTSGNTIYF.

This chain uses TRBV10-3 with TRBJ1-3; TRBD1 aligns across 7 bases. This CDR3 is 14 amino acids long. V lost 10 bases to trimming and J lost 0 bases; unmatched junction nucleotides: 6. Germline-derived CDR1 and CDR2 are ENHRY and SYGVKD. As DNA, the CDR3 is TGTGCCACACGGGGACAGATCTCTGGAAACACCATATATTTT. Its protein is CATRGQISGNTIYF.

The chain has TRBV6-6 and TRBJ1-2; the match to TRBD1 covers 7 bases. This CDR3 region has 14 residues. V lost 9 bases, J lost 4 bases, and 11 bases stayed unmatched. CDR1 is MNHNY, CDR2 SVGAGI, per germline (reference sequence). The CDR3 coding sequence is TGTGCCAGTAGACACAGGGGAGGTAGCTATGGCTACACCTTC. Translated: CASRHRGGSYGYTF.

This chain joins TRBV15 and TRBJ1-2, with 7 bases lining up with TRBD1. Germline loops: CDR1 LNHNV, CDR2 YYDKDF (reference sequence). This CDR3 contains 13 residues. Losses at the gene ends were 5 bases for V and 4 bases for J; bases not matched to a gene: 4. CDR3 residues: CATSQGGGYGYTF. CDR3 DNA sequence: TGTGCCACCAGCCAGGGGGGTGGCTATGGCTACACCTTC.

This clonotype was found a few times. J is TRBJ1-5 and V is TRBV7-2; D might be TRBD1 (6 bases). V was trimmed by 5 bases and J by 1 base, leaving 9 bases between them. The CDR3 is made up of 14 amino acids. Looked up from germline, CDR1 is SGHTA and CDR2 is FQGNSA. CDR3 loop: CASSRGTSNQPQHF. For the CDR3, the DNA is TGTGCCAGCAGCCGAGGGACAAGCAATCAGCCCCAGCATTTT.

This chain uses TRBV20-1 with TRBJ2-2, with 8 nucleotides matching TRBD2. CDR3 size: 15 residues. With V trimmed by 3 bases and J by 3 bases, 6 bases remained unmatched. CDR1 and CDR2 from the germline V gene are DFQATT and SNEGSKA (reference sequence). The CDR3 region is CSARFAGGDTGELFF. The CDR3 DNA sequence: TGCAGTGCTAGGTTCGCGGGGGGAGACACCGGGGAGCTGTTTTTT.

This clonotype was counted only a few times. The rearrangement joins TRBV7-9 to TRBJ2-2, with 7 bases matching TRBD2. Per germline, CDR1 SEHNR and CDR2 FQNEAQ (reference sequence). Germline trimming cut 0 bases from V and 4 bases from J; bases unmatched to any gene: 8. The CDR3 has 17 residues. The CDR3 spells CASSLASAGVSTGELFF. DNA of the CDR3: TGTGCCAGCAGCTTAGCGTCGGCGGGAGTGAGCACCGGGGAGCTGTTTTTT. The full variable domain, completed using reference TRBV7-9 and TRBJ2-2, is DTGVSQNPRHKITKRGQNVTFRCDPISEHNRLYWYRQTLGQGPEFLTYFQNEAQLEKSRLLSDRFSAERPKGSFSTLEIQRTEQGDSAMYLCASSLASAGVSTGELFFGEGSRLTVL.

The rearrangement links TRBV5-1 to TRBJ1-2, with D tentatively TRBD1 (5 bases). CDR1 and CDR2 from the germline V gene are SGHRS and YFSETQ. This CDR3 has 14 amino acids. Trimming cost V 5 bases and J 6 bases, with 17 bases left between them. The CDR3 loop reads CASRATGREHGYTF. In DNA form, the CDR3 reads TGCGCCAGCAGGGCGACGGGACGGGAACATGGCTACACCTTC.

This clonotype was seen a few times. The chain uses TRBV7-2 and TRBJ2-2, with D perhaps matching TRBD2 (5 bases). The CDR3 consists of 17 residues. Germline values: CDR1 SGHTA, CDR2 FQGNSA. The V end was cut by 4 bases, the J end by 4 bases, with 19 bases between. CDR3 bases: TGTGCCAGCAGCTCCTACACTCGGGGTTCGGTCACCGGGGAGCTGTTTTTT. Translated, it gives CASSSYTRGSVTGELFF.

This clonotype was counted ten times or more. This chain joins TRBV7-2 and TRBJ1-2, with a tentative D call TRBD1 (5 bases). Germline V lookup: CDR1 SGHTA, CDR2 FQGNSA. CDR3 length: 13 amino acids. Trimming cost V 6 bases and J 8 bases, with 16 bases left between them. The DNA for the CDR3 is TGTGCCAGCAGGCCGGGGGGAGGGTACGGCTACACCTTC. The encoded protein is CASRPGGGYGYTF.

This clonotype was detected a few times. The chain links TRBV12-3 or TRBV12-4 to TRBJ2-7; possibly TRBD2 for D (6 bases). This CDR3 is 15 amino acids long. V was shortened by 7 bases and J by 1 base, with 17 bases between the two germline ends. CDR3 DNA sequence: TGTGCCAGCACCATGGGTGGGACTGGGTCCTACGAGCAGTACTTC. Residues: CASTMGGTGSYEQYF.

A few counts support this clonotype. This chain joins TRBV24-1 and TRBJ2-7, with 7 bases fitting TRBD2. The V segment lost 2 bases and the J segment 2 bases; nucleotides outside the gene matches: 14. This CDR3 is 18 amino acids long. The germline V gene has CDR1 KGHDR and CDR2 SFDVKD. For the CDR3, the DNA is TGTGCCACCAGTGATTCCCACCCCCCACCCGGGACTACCTACGAGCAGTACTTC. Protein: CATSDSHPPPGTTYEQYF.

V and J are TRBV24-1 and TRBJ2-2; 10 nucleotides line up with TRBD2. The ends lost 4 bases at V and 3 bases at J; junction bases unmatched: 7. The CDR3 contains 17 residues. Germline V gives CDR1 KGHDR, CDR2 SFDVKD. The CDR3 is CATSDRKREGYTGELFF. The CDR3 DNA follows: TGTGCCACCAGTGACCGGAAGCGGGAGGGGTACACCGGGGAGCTGTTTTTT.

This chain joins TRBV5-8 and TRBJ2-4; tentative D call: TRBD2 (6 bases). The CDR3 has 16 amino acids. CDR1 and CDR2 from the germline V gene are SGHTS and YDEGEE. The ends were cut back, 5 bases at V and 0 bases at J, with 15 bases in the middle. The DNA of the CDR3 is TGTGCCAGCAGTTGGGGGAGGCTTATAGCCAAAAACATTCAGTACTTC. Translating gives CASSWGRLIAKNIQYF.

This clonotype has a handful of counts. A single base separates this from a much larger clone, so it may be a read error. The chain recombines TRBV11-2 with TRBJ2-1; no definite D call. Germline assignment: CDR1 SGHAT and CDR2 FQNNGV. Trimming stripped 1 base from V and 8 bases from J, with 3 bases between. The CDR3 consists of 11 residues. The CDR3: CASSLGHEQFF. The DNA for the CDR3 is TGTGCCAGCAGCTTAGGCCATGAGCAGTTCTTC.

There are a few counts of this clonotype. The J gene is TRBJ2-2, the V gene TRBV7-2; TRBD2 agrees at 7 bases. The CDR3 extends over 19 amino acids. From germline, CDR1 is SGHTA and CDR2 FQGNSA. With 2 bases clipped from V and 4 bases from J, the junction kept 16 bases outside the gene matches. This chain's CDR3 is CASSLPALGGSRFTGELFF. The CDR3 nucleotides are TGTGCCAGCAGCTTACCGGCTTTGGGCGGGAGTAGATTCACCGGGGAGCTGTTTTTT.

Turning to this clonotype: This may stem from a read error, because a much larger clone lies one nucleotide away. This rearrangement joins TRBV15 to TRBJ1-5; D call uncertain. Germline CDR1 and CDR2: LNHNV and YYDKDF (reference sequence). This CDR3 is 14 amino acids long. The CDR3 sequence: CVTSREVRGQPQHF. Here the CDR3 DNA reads TGTGTCACCAGCAGAGAGGTCCGTGGGCAGCCCCAGCATTTT.

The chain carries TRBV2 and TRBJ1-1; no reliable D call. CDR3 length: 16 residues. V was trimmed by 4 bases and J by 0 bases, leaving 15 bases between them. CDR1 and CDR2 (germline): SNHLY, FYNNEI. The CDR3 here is CASSGGVAVMNTEAFF. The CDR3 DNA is TGTGCCAGCAGTGGTGGAGTGGCGGTGATGAACACTGAAGCTTTCTTT.

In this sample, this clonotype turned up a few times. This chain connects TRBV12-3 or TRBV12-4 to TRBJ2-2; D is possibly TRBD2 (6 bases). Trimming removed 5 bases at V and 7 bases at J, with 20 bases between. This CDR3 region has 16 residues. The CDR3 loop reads CASSRNTEGRGGELFF. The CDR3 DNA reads TGTGCCAGCAGTAGAAATACAGAAGGGCGGGGCGGGGAGCTGTTTTTT.

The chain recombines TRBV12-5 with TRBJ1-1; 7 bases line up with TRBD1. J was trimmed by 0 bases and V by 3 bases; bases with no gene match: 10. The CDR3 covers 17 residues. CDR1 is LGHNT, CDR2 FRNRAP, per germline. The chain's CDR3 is CASGFFTQGVMNTEAFF. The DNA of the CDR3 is TGTGCTAGTGGTTTCTTCACGCAGGGGGTGATGAACACTGAAGCTTTCTTT.

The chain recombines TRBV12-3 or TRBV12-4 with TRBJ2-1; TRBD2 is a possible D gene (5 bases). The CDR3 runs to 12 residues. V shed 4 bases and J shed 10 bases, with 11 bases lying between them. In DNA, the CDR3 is TGTGCCAGCAGTTACGGGAAAGTAGAGCAGTTCTTC. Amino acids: CASSYGKVEQFF.

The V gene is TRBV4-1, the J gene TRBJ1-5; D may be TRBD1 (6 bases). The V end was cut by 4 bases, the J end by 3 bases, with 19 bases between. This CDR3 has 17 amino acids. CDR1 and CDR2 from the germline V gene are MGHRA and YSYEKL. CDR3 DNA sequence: TGCGCCAGCAGCCCCAACGGACAGCCTAGCCCCAATCAGCCCCAGCATTTT. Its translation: CASSPNGQPSPNQPQHF.

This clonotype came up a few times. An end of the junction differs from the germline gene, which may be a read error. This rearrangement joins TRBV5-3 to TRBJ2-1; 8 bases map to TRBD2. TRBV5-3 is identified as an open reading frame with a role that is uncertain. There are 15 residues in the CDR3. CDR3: CASSFTSGGYNEQFF. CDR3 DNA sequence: TGTGCCAGCAGCTTTACCAGCGGGGGTTACAATGAGCAGTTCTTC.

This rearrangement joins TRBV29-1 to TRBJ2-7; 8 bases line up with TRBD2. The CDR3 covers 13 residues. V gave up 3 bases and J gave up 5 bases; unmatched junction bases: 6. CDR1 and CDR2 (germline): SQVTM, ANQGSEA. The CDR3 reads CSVDTGGKDEQYF. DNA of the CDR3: TGCAGCGTTGATACGGGAGGGAAGGACGAGCAGTACTTC.